These 15 T cell receptor beta chains originate from one sample sequenced in a study of blood T cell repertoires in COVID-19. Repertoires were generated with immunoSEQ multiplex PCR, while TCRdb's copy carries only in-frame clones and drops some. The sample has nearly 35,000 clones, approximately 87% seen once. The specimen sequenced was peripheral blood. The receptor source for this set is a human donor in a cohort sampled during active COVID-19.

This chain uses TRBV28 with TRBJ1-1; D unresolved. Per germline, CDR1 MDHEN and CDR2 SYDVKM. V was pared by 5 bases and J by 5 bases, with 9 bases between. The CDR3 contains 12 residues. The CDR3 here is CASSLRTTEAFF. The DNA for the CDR3 is TGTGCCAGCAGTCTCCGAACTACTGAAGCTTTCTTT.

Comment on this clone: A read error may produce the germline difference seen at one junction end. V and J are TRBV7-7 and TRBJ2-5; D may be TRBD1 (5 bases). The CDR3 runs to 14 residues. Per germline, CDR1 SSHAT and CDR2 FNYEAQ (reference sequence). CDR3 nucleotide sequence: TGTGCTAGCAGCTCCGCAGGGCCCGGGGAGACCCAGTACTTC. Translating it yields CASSSAGPGETQYF.

The chain combines TRBV7-9 with TRBJ1-3; no firm D call. The length of the CDR3 is 13 residues. The germline V and J ends were trimmed by 9 bases and 0 bases, with 9 bases remaining between them. Per the germline V gene, CDR1 is SEHNR and CDR2 is FQNEAQ (reference sequence). The CDR3 loop is CASGHLSGNTIYF. The CDR3, as DNA: TGTGCCAGTGGGCACCTCTCTGGAAACACCATATATTTT.

V is TRBV4-3 and J is TRBJ1-3; D uncertain. The CDR3 extends over 14 amino acids. Germline lookup yields CDR1 LGHNA and CDR2 YSLEER. V lost 1 base to trimming and J lost 3 bases, with 7 bases between them. CDR3 coding DNA: TGCGCCAGCAGCCAAGCCGGGTATGGAAACACCATATATTTT. It translates to CASSQAGYGNTIYF.

The count of this clone is one. The chain carries TRBV12-3 or TRBV12-4 and TRBJ1-2; 7 positions agree with TRBD1. Trimming at V came to 7 bases and at J to 5 bases, leaving 7 bases not matched to a gene. There are 13 residues in the CDR3. DNA of the CDR3: TGTGCCAGCACTCAGGGACAGCTTTATGGCTACACCTTC. Translation: CASTQGQLYGYTF.

The chain links TRBV27 to TRBJ1-1; TRBD1 agrees at 7 bases. Germline V gene data show CDR1 as MNHEY and CDR2 as SMNVEV (reference sequence). This CDR3 spans 15 amino acids. After removal of 3 bases from V and 5 bases from J, the junction contained 9 bases not matched to a gene. The CDR3 DNA is TGTGCCAGCAGTTTTTTGCAGGGGGGAAAAACTGAAGCTTTCTTT. Protein product: CASSFLQGGKTEAFF.

The chain recombines TRBV18 with TRBJ2-7, with 11 positions matching TRBD1. This CDR3 is built from 15 residues. The germline V gene has CDR1 KGHSH and CDR2 LQKENI. V gave up 1 base and J gave up 4 bases; unmatched junction bases: 3. This CDR3 reads CASSPRGQGVYEQYF. CDR3 nucleotides: TGTGCCAGCTCACCACGGGGACAGGGGGTTTACGAGCAGTACTTC.

V is TRBV6-6 and J is TRBJ1-4; D perhaps matches TRBD1 (6 bases). The CDR3 loop spans 15 amino acids. Trimming removed 4 bases from V and 0 bases from J, with 9 bases in between. Germline CDR1 and CDR2: MNHNY and SVGAGI (reference sequence). The CDR3 nucleotides are TGTGCCAGCAGTTTTGGACAGTCAACTAATGAAAAACTGTTTTTT. It specifies CASSFGQSTNEKLFF.

The chain recombines TRBV18 with TRBJ2-7; D remains ambiguous. Trimming took off 0 bases at V and 4 bases at J, with 22 bases between the two ends. This CDR3 has 18 amino acids. Germline V gene lookup returns CDR1 KGHSH and CDR2 LQKENI. CDR3 in DNA: TGTGCCAGCTCACCACCGTCAATTGCGGCAAGTCGCGTATACGAGCAGTACTTC. Translated, it gives CASSPPSIAASRVYEQYF.

The chain has TRBV5-6 and TRBJ1-1; tentative D call: TRBD1 (5 bases). This CDR3 contains 15 residues. Germline values: CDR1 SGHDT, CDR2 YYEEEE. With 2 bases removed from V and 6 bases from J, the gap between germline ends came to 17 bases. The CDR3: CASSFVRRRDSEAFF. CDR3 coding DNA: TGTGCCAGCAGCTTTGTAAGGAGGCGGGACTCTGAAGCTTTCTTT.

The chain combines TRBV7-9 with TRBJ2-7; 9 nucleotides agree with TRBD1. Germline V CDR1 and CDR2: SEHNR, FQNEAQ (reference sequence). V lost 5 bases, J lost 4 bases, and 6 bases stayed unmatched. The CDR3 runs to 14 residues. CDR3 residues: CASSLRQGEYEQYF. The DNA for the CDR3 is TGTGCCAGCAGCCTACGACAGGGGGAGTACGAGCAGTACTTC.

This chain links TRBV20-1 with TRBJ1-5, with a weak D call TRBD1 (5 bases). The CDR3 has 14 residues. Germline CDR1 reads DFQATT; CDR2 reads SNEGSKA (reference sequence). V was cut by 3 bases and J by 4 bases, with 13 bases left in between. CDR3 sequence reads: CSASQGSGNQPQHF. The CDR3 nucleotides read TGCAGTGCTAGTCAGGGATCTGGGAATCAGCCCCAGCATTTT.

The rearrangement uses TRBV4-2 and TRBJ1-5; 7 bases map to TRBD1. The CDR3 runs 17 residues. After removal of 0 bases from V and 7 bases from J, the junction contained 12 bases not matched to a gene. CDR1 is LGHNA and CDR2 is YNFKEQ in the germline V gene. CDR3 sequence reads: CASSQDRAGGLRQPQHF. DNA for the CDR3: TGTGCCAGCAGCCAAGATCGGGCAGGGGGATTAAGGCAGCCCCAGCATTTT.

The J gene is TRBJ1-6, the V gene TRBV25-1; D uncertain. The CDR3 has 13 amino acids. Germline V gene data show CDR1 as MGHDK and CDR2 as SYGVNS. Trimming removed 7 bases at V and 13 bases at J, with 17 bases between. The CDR3 loop reads CASTESTTRPLHF. The CDR3 bases are TGTGCCAGCACCGAATCAACTACGAGGCCCCTCCACTTT.

The J gene is TRBJ2-6, the V gene TRBV29-1; no clear D. Germline values: CDR1 SQVTM, CDR2 ANQGSEA. V lost 5 bases to trimming and J lost 0 bases, with 2 bases between them. The CDR3 covers 12 residues. This chain's CDR3 is CSVYSGANVLTF. The CDR3 DNA reads as TGCAGCGTTTACTCTGGGGCCAACGTCCTGACTTTC.